This TCR beta chain was profiled in a study of cytomegalovirus exposure and HLA in healthy donors. The PCR ran on 60 Vbeta and 13 Jbeta primers. The assay was immunoSEQ multiplex PCR, and TCRdb's table has in-frame clones only and misses some. The profile covers roughly 130,000 clones, with roughly 72% appearing a single time and 1.8% taken by the ten largest. Though nominally healthy at sampling, donors likely had unrecorded immune exposures. Germline V lookup: CDR1 SGHVS, CDR2 FNYEAQ. The CDR3 consists of 12 residues. V was clipped by 5 bases and J by 9 bases, with 11 bases between them. The rearrangement links TRBV7-6 to TRBJ1-5; D gene unclear. The sequence derives from a man aged 35 to 55 in good health and CMV-seronegative. Sequencing input: PBMCs. CDR3 in amino acids: CASSRVSGPQHF. The CDR3 nucleotides are TGTGCCAGCAGCCGTGTGAGTGGGCCCCAGCATTTT.